One sample yielded the 19 T cell receptor beta chains listed below, sequenced in a study of blood T cell repertoires in COVID-19. Generated by immunoSEQ multiplex PCR, the TCRdb table keeps only in-frame clones and is missing some. The sample contains more than 25,000 clones, around 87% of which appear only once. The sequenced sample was peripheral blood. All receptors come from a man aged 50 to 60 with active COVID-19.

The CDR3 spells CAISESQGMRETQYF. The CDR3 coding sequence is TGTGCCATCAGTGAGTCTCAGGGGATGCGAGAGACCCAGTACTTC. The genes are TRBV10-3 and TRBJ2-5; TRBD1 is a possible D gene (6 bases). Trimming took 0 bases from V and 4 from J, leaving 12 bases between them. This CDR3 region has 15 residues. Germline assignment: CDR1 ENHRY and CDR2 SYGVKD.

The chain combines TRBV3-1 (or the pseudogene TRBV3-2) with TRBJ1-1; 12 bases agree with TRBD1. V shed 4 bases and J 0 bases; nucleotides not matched to a gene: 3. Per the germline V gene, CDR1 is LGHDT and CDR2 is YNNKEL (reference sequence). CDR3 length equals 16 residues. CDR3 sequence: CASSPGTGGMNTEAFF. CDR3 nucleotides: TGTGCCAGCAGCCCGGGGACAGGGGGCATGAACACTGAAGCTTTCTTT.

This chain uses TRBV2 with TRBJ2-4; 8 bases are a match to TRBD1. Germline V CDR1 and CDR2: SNHLY, FYNNEI. This CDR3 has 16 residues. The V gene end was trimmed by 4 bases and the J gene end by 5 bases; junction bases not matched to a gene: 10. The CDR3 sequence: CASSARRRDRQNIQYF. In DNA, the CDR3 is TGTGCCAGCAGTGCAAGACGCCGGGACAGGCAAAACATTCAGTACTTC.

The CDR3 sequence is CASSARVSGELNEQFF. The CDR3 nucleotides are TGTGCCAGCAGCGCTCGGGTTAGCGGGGAACTTAATGAGCAGTTCTTC. The chain recombines TRBV9 with TRBJ2-1; TRBD2 agrees at 8 bases. Germline V gives CDR1 SGDLS, CDR2 YYNGEE. The CDR3 consists of 16 residues. Trimming cost V 3 bases and J 7 bases; bases outside gene matches: 12. The variable domain in full, with the rest retrieved from reference TRBV9 and TRBJ2-1, is DSGVTQTPKHLITATGQRVTLRCSPRSGDLSVYWYQQSLDQGLQFLIQYYNGEERAKGNILERFSAQQFPDLHSELNLSSLELGDSALYFCASSARVSGELNEQFFGPGTRLTVL.

The chain joins TRBV11-2 to TRBJ1-6, with a tentative D call TRBD1 (5 bases). The CDR3 is made up of 15 amino acids. Germline lookup yields CDR1 SGHAT and CDR2 FQNNGV. V lost 4 bases and J lost 7, with 14 bases in between. CDR3 coding DNA: TGTGCCAGCAGCTCGGCGGGGACGGCGAATTCACCCCTCCACTTT. It translates to CASSSAGTANSPLHF.

This chain connects TRBV24-1 to TRBJ2-5; maybe TRBD2 (6 bases). The CDR3 is 16 residues long. Trimming removed 0 bases at V and 0 bases at J, with 10 bases between. Looked up from germline, CDR1 is KGHDR and CDR2 is SFDVKD. The CDR3 region has the DNA TGTGCCACCAGTGATTTGGGGACTTTCAACCAAGAGACCCAGTACTTC. Translating it yields CATSDLGTFNQETQYF.

This chain connects TRBV25-1 to TRBJ1-2; D uncertain. Germline V gives CDR1 MGHDK, CDR2 SYGVNS. CDR3 length equals 12 residues. V was pared by 2 bases and J by 2 bases, with 3 bases between. CDR3 in DNA: TGTGCCAGCAGTGAACAGAACTATGGCTACACCTTC. The encoded protein is CASSEQNYGYTF.

The chain employs TRBV19 and TRBJ2-1; D is undetermined. The CDR3 sequence is 15 residues long. Trimming removed 8 bases from V and 8 bases from J, with 22 bases in between. Germline V gene lookup returns CDR1 LNHDA and CDR2 SQIVND (reference sequence). CDR3 region: CASQRTRQFVDEQFF. The CDR3 bases are TGTGCCAGTCAAAGAACACGCCAATTCGTGGATGAGCAGTTCTTC.

This chain joins TRBV5-1 and TRBJ1-6, with 9 nucleotides matching TRBD1. The junction had 14 bases not matched to a gene; V was cut back by 4 bases and J by 9 bases. This CDR3 is 17 amino acids long. From germline, CDR1 is SGHRS and CDR2 YFSETQ. The DNA for the CDR3 is TGCGCCAGCAGCCCGGGGACAGGGAGTGGACAGGGTTCACCCCTCCACTTT. Amino acids: CASSPGTGSGQGSPLHF.

This clone was recorded only once. The V call is TRBV24-1, the J call TRBJ2-7, with a weak D call TRBD1 (6 bases). The germline V and J ends were trimmed by 9 bases and 3 bases, with 20 bases remaining between them. CDR1 and CDR2 (germline): KGHDR, SFDVKD. The CDR3 extends over 15 amino acids. Here the CDR3 DNA reads TGTGCCACCGGAAGCCGGGACACCACCCTCTACGAGCAGTACGTC. Translating it yields CATGSRDTTLYEQYV.

CDR3 in amino acids: CASSLSTSLREQFF. CDR3 in DNA: TGTGCCAGCAGTTTATCGACTAGCTTGCGTGAGCAGTTCTTC. The rearrangement uses TRBV27 and TRBJ2-1; 7 bases are shared with TRBD2. This CDR3 spans 14 amino acids. The trim removed 0 bases at V and 9 bases at J, leaving 5 bases unmatched. Germline loops: CDR1 MNHEY, CDR2 SMNVEV (reference sequence).

The V and J genes are TRBV4-1 and TRBJ1-5; perhaps TRBD1 as D (5 bases). Germline V CDR1 and CDR2: MGHRA, YSYEKL. This CDR3 comprises 15 residues. The germline V and J ends were trimmed by 0 bases and 7 bases, with 13 bases remaining between them. In DNA, the CDR3 is TGCGCCAGCAGCCAAGAGGCAGGGCATCGGCAGCCCCAGCATTTT. Residues: CASSQEAGHRQPQHF.

The chain employs TRBV7-9 and TRBJ2-5; D remains unclear. The CDR3 runs 14 residues. The V end lost 1 base, the J end lost 2 bases, and 8 bases lay between the germline ends. Per the germline V gene, CDR1 is SEHNR and CDR2 is FQNEAQ (reference sequence). The CDR3 nucleotides read TGTGCCAGCAGCTTAGAAAGCAGGCAAGAGACCCAGTACTTC. Amino acid sequence: CASSLESRQETQYF. The full variable domain, rest sourced from reference TRBV7-9 and TRBJ2-5, is DTGVSQNPRHKITKRGQNVTFRCDPISEHNRLYWYRQTLGQGPEFLTYFQNEAQLEKSRLLSDRFSAERPKGSFSTLEIQRTEQGDSAMYLCASSLESRQETQYFGPGTRLLVL.

The chain carries TRBV7-9 and TRBJ2-7, with 7 bases aligning to TRBD1. Trimming cost V 1 base and J 3 bases; bases outside gene matches: 9. CDR1 SEHNR and CDR2 FQNEAQ come from the germline V gene (reference sequence). The length of the CDR3 is 16 residues. CDR3 sequence: CASSLVGTDRLYEQYV. CDR3 in DNA: TGTGCCAGCAGCTTAGTTGGGACGGACAGGCTCTACGAGCAGTACGTC.

The rearrangement joins TRBV11-3 to TRBJ2-5, with 7 bases identical to TRBD2. This CDR3 spans 16 amino acids. Germline trimming cut 8 bases from V and 4 bases from J; bases unmatched to any gene: 16. From germline, CDR1 is SGHNT and CDR2 YENEEA. The CDR3 loop reads CASSPGFQGGRETQYF. The CDR3 nucleotides read TGTGCCAGCTCTCCAGGGTTCCAGGGAGGGCGAGAGACCCAGTACTTC.

The chain links TRBV3-1 (or the pseudogene TRBV3-2) to TRBJ1-1; D is perhaps TRBD1 (6 bases). This CDR3 has 13 amino acids. Germline CDR1 is LGHDT and CDR2 is YNNKEL (reference sequence). V gave up 7 bases and J gave up 7 bases, with 16 bases separating them. The DNA of the CDR3 is TGTGCCAGCATCTCCAGGGGAAGGGGTGAAGCTTTCTTT. Translated: CASISRGRGEAFF.

This sequence joins TRBV6-5 and TRBJ2-5; D uncertain. Trimming removed 4 bases at V and 5 bases at J, with 11 bases between. Germline CDR1 and CDR2: MNHEY and SVGAGI. The CDR3 spans 13 residues. This CDR3 reads CASSLLGLETQYF. CDR3 coding DNA: TGTGCCAGCAGTTTGCTCGGGTTGGAGACCCAGTACTTC.

CDR3 region: CATSDRTGGDLGELFF. The CDR3 DNA is TGTGCCACCAGTGACCGGACAGGGGGTGACCTGGGGGAGCTGTTTTTT. The chain uses TRBV24-1 and TRBJ2-2; 10 bases agree with TRBD1. V lost 4 bases to trimming and J lost 8 bases; unmatched junction nucleotides: 9. CDR1 and CDR2 from the germline V gene are KGHDR and SFDVKD. This CDR3 is built from 16 residues.

The chain uses TRBV27 and TRBJ2-2, with TRBD2 matching 11 bases. CDR1 is MNHEY, CDR2 SMNVEV, per germline (reference sequence). V shed 7 bases and J 3 bases; nucleotides not matched to a gene: 7. The CDR3 loop spans 16 amino acids. The CDR3 reads CASTRKLAGDTGELFF. CDR3 DNA: TGTGCCAGCACGAGGAAACTAGCGGGGGACACCGGGGAGCTGTTTTTT.